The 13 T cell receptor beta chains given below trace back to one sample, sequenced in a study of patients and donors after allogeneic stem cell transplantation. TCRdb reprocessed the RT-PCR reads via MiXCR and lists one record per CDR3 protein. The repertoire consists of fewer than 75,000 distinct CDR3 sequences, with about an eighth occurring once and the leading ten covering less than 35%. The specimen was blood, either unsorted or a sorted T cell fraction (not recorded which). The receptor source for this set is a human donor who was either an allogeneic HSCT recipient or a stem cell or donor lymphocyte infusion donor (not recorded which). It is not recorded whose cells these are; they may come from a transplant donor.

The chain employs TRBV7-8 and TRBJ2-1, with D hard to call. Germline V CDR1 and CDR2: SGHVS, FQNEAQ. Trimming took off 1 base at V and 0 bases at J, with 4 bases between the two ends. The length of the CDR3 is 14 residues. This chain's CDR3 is CASSLDFSYNEQFF. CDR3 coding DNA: TGTGCCAGCAGCTTAGACTTCTCCTACAATGAGCAGTTCTTC.

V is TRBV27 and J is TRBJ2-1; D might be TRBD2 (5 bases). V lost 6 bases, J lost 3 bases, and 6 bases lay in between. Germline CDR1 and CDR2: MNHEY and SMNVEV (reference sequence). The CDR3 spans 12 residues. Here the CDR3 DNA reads TGTGCCAGCAGGGGGAGCTACAATGAGCAGTTCTTC. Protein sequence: CASRGSYNEQFF.

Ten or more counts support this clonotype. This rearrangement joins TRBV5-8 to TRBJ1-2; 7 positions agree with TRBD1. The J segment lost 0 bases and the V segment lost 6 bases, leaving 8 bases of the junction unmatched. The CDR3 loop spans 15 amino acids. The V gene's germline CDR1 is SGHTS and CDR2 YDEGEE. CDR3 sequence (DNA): TGTGCCAGCACCCGAGGTGGGACAGCTAACTATGGCTACACCTTC. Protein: CASTRGGTANYGYTF. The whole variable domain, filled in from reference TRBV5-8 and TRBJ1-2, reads EAGVTQSPTHLIKTRGQQATLRCSPISGHTSVYWYQQALGLGLQFLLWYDEGEERNRGNFPPRFSGRQFPNYSSELNVNALELEDSALYLCASTRGGTANYGYTFGSGTRLTVV.

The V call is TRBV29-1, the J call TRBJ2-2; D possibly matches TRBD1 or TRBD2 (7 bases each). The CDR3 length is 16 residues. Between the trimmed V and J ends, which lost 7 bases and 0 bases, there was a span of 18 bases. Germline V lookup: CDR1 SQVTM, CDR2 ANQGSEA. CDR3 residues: CSANPTGRANTGELFF. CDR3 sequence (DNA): TGCAGCGCCAACCCGACAGGGAGGGCGAACACCGGGGAGCTGTTTTTT.

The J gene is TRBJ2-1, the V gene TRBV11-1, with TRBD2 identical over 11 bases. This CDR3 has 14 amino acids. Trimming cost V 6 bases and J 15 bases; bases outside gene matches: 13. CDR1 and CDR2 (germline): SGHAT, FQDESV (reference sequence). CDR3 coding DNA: TGTGCCAGCAGGGATTTGGGACTAGCGGCCCGGCGGTTCTTC. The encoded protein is CASRDLGLAARRFF.

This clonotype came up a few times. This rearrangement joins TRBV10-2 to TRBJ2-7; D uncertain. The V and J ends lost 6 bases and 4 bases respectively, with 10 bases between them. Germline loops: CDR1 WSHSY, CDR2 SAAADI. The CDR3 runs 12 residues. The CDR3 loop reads CASSASVYEQYF. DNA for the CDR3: TGCGCCAGCAGCGCGTCCGTTTACGAGCAGTACTTC.

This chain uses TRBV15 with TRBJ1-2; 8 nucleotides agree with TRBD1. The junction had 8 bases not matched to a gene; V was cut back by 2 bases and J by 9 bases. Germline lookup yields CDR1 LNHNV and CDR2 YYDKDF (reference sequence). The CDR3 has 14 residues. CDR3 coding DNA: TGTGCCACCAGCAGAACGACAGGGGTTGTAAGCTACACCTTC. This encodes CATSRTTGVVSYTF.

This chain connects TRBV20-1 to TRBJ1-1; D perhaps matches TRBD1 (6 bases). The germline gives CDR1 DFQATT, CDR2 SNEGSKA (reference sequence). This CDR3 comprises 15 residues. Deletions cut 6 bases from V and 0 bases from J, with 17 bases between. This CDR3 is CSAIKGGFMNTEAFF. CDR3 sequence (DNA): TGCAGTGCCATTAAGGGGGGATTTATGAACACTGAAGCTTTCTTT.

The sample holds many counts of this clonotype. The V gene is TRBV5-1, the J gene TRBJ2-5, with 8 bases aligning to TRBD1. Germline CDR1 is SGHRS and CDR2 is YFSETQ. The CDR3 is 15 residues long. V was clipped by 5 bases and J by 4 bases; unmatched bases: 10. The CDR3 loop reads CASRSLQGESETQYF. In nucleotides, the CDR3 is TGCGCCAGCAGGTCCTTACAGGGGGAATCAGAGACCCAGTACTTC.

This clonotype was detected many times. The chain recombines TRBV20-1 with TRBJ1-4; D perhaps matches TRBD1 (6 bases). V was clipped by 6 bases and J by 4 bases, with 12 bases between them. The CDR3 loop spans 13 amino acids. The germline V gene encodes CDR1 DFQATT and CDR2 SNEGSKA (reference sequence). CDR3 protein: CSASRGDNEKLFF. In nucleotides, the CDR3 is TGCAGTGCCAGCAGGGGCGATAATGAAAAACTGTTTTTT.

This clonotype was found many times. CDR3 bases: TGTGCCAGCAGCTTACTTTCGAGCTGGAACACCATATATTTT. The encoded protein is CASSLLSSWNTIYF. The rearrangement uses TRBV7-2 and TRBJ1-3, with D unresolved. The CDR3 spans 14 residues. Trimming shortened V by 2 bases and J by 7 bases, and 12 bases separated the two germline ends. From germline, CDR1 is SGHTA and CDR2 FQGNSA.

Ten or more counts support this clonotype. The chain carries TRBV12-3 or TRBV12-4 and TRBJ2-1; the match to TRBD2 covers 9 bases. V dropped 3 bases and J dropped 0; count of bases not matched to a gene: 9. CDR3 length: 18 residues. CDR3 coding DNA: TGTGCCAGCAGTTTGCGCGGGAGGGCCTCCCGCTCCTACAATGAGCAGTTCTTC. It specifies CASSLRGRASRSYNEQFF.

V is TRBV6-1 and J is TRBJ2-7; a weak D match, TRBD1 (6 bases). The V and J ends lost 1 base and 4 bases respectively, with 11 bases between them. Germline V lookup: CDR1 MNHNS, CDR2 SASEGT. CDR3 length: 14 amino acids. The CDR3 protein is CASSEGPQGYEQYF. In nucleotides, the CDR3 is TGTGCCAGCAGTGAAGGACCTCAGGGGTACGAGCAGTACTTC.